Following are 5 T cell receptor beta chains from one sample sequenced in a study of CD8+ T cells in alopecia areata. Extracted RNA was reverse transcribed, and the resulting cDNA served as sequencing template. Repertoires were generated with immunoSEQ multiplex PCR, while TCRdb's copy carries only in-frame clones and drops some. In the table there are roughly 200,000 clones, 53% of which are singletons. Treatment: oral pan-JAK inhibitor, 5-10 mg twice daily. This sample comprised CD8+ T cells sorted from blood, obtained at week 24, from a patient treated with tofacitinib. All receptors derive from a human donor with alopecia areata.

This sequence joins TRBV30 and TRBJ2-7; 7 bases agree with TRBD1. The V and J ends lost 1 base and 4 bases, in that order; junction bases with no gene match: 10. The CDR3 is 15 amino acids. The germline V gene has CDR1 GTSNPN and CDR2 SVGIG (reference sequence). The CDR3 region is CAWSGRQGPRYEQYF. As DNA, the CDR3 is TGTGCCTGGAGTGGAAGACAGGGTCCGAGATACGAGCAGTACTTC.

The V and J genes are TRBV2 and TRBJ1-2, with 7 bases aligning to TRBD1. The CDR3 runs 13 residues. Looked up from germline, CDR1 is SNHLY and CDR2 is FYNNEI. The V segment lost 6 bases and the J segment 4 bases; nucleotides outside the gene matches: 5. The CDR3 coding sequence is TGTGCCAGCAGCAGGGGACAGCTCTATGGCTACACCTTC. Translation gives CASSRGQLYGYTF.

This clone was seen only once. The chain employs TRBV2 and TRBJ2-6, with TRBD2 matching over 15 bases. Trimming at V came to 5 bases and at J to 2 bases, leaving 1 base not matched to a gene. The CDR3 runs to 17 residues. CDR1 is SNHLY, CDR2 FYNNEI, per germline. CDR3 nucleotides: TGTGCCAGCAGTTGGACTAGCGGGGGGGCTGGGGCCAACGTCCTGACTTTC. It codes for CASSWTSGGAGANVLTF.

V gene TRBV19 combines with J gene TRBJ2-3, with 8 nucleotides matching TRBD1. This CDR3 is 16 amino acids long. The V and J ends lost 2 bases and 5 bases, in that order; junction bases with no gene match: 9. Germline-derived CDR1 and CDR2 are LNHDA and SQIVND (reference sequence). DNA of the CDR3: TGTGCCAGTAGTATATCAGGACAGGGAATTTTAGATACGCAGTATTTT. This sequence encodes CASSISGQGILDTQYF.

This clone was found once. The chain employs TRBV23-1 and TRBJ2-5; D may be TRBD1 (6 bases). TRBV23-1 is classed as an ORF, of uncertain function. The CDR3 spans 13 residues. Between the trimmed V and J ends, which lost 10 bases and 0 bases, there was a span of 12 bases. The CDR3 sequence: CATRDTDQETQYF. The DNA of the CDR3 is TGCGCCACCCGGGACACCGACCAAGAGACCCAGTACTTC.